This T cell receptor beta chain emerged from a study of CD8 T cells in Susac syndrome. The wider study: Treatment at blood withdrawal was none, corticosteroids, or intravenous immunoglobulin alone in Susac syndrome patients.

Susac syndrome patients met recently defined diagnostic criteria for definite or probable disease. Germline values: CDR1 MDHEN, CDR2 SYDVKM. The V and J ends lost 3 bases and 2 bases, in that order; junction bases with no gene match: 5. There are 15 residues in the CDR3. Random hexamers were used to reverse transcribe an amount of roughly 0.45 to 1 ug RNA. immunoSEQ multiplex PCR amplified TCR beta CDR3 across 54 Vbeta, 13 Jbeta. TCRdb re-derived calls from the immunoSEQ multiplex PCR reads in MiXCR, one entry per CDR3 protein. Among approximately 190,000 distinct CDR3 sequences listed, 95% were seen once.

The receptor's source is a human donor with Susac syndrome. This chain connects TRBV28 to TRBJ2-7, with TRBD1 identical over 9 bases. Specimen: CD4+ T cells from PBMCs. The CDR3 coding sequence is TGTGCCAGCAGTTTTGGGACAGGGCTCCCCTACGAGCAGTACTTC. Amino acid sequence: CASSFGTGLPYEQYF.